This T cell receptor (beta chain) was recorded in a study of blood T cell repertoires in COVID-19. Sequenced by immunoSEQ multiplex PCR; TCRdb stores in-frame clones only, minus some. The sample consists of about 75,000 clones, 90% of them appearing once. Trimming cost V 6 bases and J 1 base; bases outside gene matches: 5. The CDR3 loop spans 13 amino acids. CDR1 and CDR2 from the germline V gene are SQVTM and ANQGSEA. This chain joins TRBV29-1 and TRBJ2-7; 8 bases are a match to TRBD1. Material for sequencing was peripheral blood. The receptor's source is a human donor in a cohort sampled during active COVID-19. CDR3 sequence reads: CSVLGQGSYEQYF. The CDR3 nucleotides read TGCAGCGTCCTCGGACAGGGTTCCTACGAGCAGTACTTC.